These 26 T cell receptor beta chains share one sample of origin, sequenced in a study of T cell changes during pregnancy in multiple sclerosis. This table comes from immunoSEQ multiplex PCR, and its TCRdb copy is limited to in-frame clones, with some not included. Counted here are almost 50,000 clones, around 94% occurring once; the ten biggest clones make up more than 0.25%. The sample here was CD4+ T cells from peripheral blood mononuclear cells, taken in the third trimester of pregnancy. The receptor source for this set is a female donor with multiple sclerosis, enrolled in a pregnancy study.

This clone was detected once. The V and J genes are TRBV28 and TRBJ2-1, with 9 bases identical to TRBD1. CDR3 length: 15 amino acids. After removal of 7 bases from V and 2 bases from J, the junction contained 6 bases not matched to a gene. Per germline, CDR1 MDHEN and CDR2 SYDVKM. The CDR3 DNA reads as TGTGCCAGCAAAGGCGGGACAGGGCCCTACAATGAGCAGTTCTTC. As protein: CASKGGTGPYNEQFF.

V and J are TRBV23-1 and TRBJ2-7; maybe TRBD1 (6 bases). TRBV23-1 is placed among ORFs of uncertain function. The CDR3 runs to 17 residues. V gave up 2 bases and J gave up 5 bases, with 22 bases separating them. CDR3 region: CASSQQKTGLNLHEQYF. The CDR3 DNA reads TGCGCCAGCAGTCAACAAAAAACAGGGTTGAATCTCCACGAGCAGTACTTC.

The chain uses TRBV15 and TRBJ2-3; 11 positions match TRBD2. Germline CDR1 reads LNHNV; CDR2 reads YYDKDF (reference sequence). The CDR3 is 17 residues long. After removal of 0 bases from V and 5 bases from J, the junction contained 7 bases not matched to a gene. The CDR3 sequence: CATSREIAGGPGDTQYF. As DNA, the CDR3 is TGTGCCACCAGCAGAGAAATAGCGGGAGGGCCGGGAGATACGCAGTATTTT.

The V call is TRBV5-1, the J call TRBJ2-1, with D possibly TRBD1 on 7 matching bases. Trimming stripped 6 bases from V and 2 bases from J, with 18 bases between. There are 16 residues in the CDR3. In germline, CDR1 is SGHRS, CDR2 YFSETQ. CDR3 in DNA: TGCGCCAGCACAAGTGACAGGGACTCTCCCTACAATGAGCAGTTCTTC. As protein: CASTSDRDSPYNEQFF.

The chain uses TRBV5-5 and TRBJ2-3; no clear D. The germline V gene has CDR1 SGHKS and CDR2 YYEKEE (reference sequence). The CDR3 has 14 residues. V shed 0 bases and J shed 1 base, with 6 bases lying between them. This chain's CDR3 is CASSLEQGTDTQYF. The CDR3 nucleotides read TGTGCCAGCAGCTTGGAGCAGGGCACAGATACGCAGTATTTT.

As for this clone: This specimen includes other DNA sequences encoding the same CDR3. The chain uses TRBV28 and TRBJ1-5, with D possibly matching TRBD1 (5 bases). Looked up from germline, CDR1 is MDHEN and CDR2 is SYDVKM. The CDR3 is 14 amino acids. Trimming removed 6 bases at V and 3 bases at J, with 12 bases between. DNA of the CDR3: TGTGCCAGCAGCCCGGGACTGATCAATCAGCCCCAGCATTTT. This gives the protein CASSPGLINQPQHF.

This chain connects TRBV19 to TRBJ1-6; 10 bases align to TRBD1. The CDR3 spans 16 residues. With 6 bases clipped from V and 5 bases from J, the junction kept 7 bases outside the gene matches. CDR1 is LNHDA and CDR2 is SQIVND in the germline V gene (reference sequence). The CDR3 is CASSKGTGANNSPLHF. CDR3 nucleotide sequence: TGTGCCAGTAGCAAGGGGACAGGGGCGAATAATTCACCCCTCCACTTT.

CDR3 loop: CASSSQGSENYGYTF. The CDR3 nucleotides are TGTGCCAGCAGCTCCCAGGGGAGCGAAAACTATGGCTACACCTTC. The V gene is TRBV7-2, the J gene TRBJ1-2; D perhaps matches TRBD1 (6 bases). The CDR3 has 15 amino acids. The V gene lost 4 bases and the J gene lost 2 bases, with 14 bases spanning the gap. Germline values: CDR1 SGHTA, CDR2 FQGNSA.

This clone was observed once. The chain employs TRBV29-1 and TRBJ1-1; TRBD1 agrees at 8 bases. Unmatched junction bases numbered 9, after V lost 5 bases and J lost 7 bases. Germline lookup yields CDR1 SQVTM and CDR2 ANQGSEA. The CDR3 totals 13 residues. The CDR3 nucleotides are TGCAGCGTTTTGGGCAGGGGGCTCGTTGAAGCTTTCTTT. Protein product: CSVLGRGLVEAFF. Combining the CDR3 with reference TRBV29-1 and TRBJ1-1 gives the whole variable domain SAVISQKPSRDICQRGTSLTIQCQVDSQVTMMFWYRQQPGQSLTLIATANQGSEATYESGFVIDKFPISRPNLTFSTLTVSNMSPEDSSIYLCSVLGRGLVEAFFGQGTRLTVV.

This clone was seen a few times. V gene TRBV6-5 combines with J gene TRBJ2-7; a possible D gene is TRBD2 (6 bases). Looked up from germline, CDR1 is MNHEY and CDR2 is SVGAGI. CDR3 length equals 12 residues. V lost 4 bases to trimming and J lost 2 bases, with 6 bases between them. In DNA form, the CDR3 reads TGTGCCAGCAGTTCTAGCGCCTACGAGCAGTACTTC. Translated: CASSSSAYEQYF.

This clone was counted a single time. The chain joins TRBV7-2 to TRBJ2-2; unclear D gene. V was cut by 5 bases and J by 2 bases, with 12 bases left in between. CDR3 length: 15 amino acids. Looked up from germline, CDR1 is SGHTA and CDR2 is FQGNSA. The CDR3 protein is CASSLHRVNTGELFF. As DNA, the CDR3 is TGTGCCAGCAGCCTACATCGGGTTAACACCGGGGAGCTGTTTTTT.

This clone was recorded only once. V is TRBV7-2 and J is TRBJ1-4, with TRBD1 matching 7 bases. The CDR3 consists of 16 residues. The V gene's germline CDR1 is SGHTA and CDR2 FQGNSA. V was pared by 5 bases and J by 1 base, with 7 bases of the junction left unmatched. CDR3 nucleotides: TGTGCCAGCAGCCGAAAGACAGGGCTAACTAATGAAAAACTGTTTTTT. As protein: CASSRKTGLTNEKLFF.

The chain combines TRBV30 with TRBJ1-6, with TRBD1 matching 9 bases. Trimming at V came to 3 bases and at J to 9 bases, leaving 3 bases not matched to a gene. The CDR3 has 13 residues. Germline V CDR1 and CDR2: GTSNPN, SVGIG (reference sequence). This CDR3 reads CAWRKTGGSPLHF. DNA for the CDR3: TGTGCCTGGAGAAAGACAGGGGGTTCACCCCTCCACTTT.

The chain uses TRBV5-1 and TRBJ2-7; 8 nucleotides line up with TRBD1. CDR1 is SGHRS and CDR2 is YFSETQ in the germline V gene. The CDR3 runs to 15 residues. Trimming removed 0 bases from V and 5 bases from J; junction bases left unmatched: 7. CDR3 sequence (DNA): TGCGCCAGCAGCTTGGGTTCAGGGGGCGCCGACGAGCAGTACTTC. Encoded protein: CASSLGSGGADEQYF.

V and J are TRBV5-1 and TRBJ1-4; D is unclear. Looked up from germline, CDR1 is SGHRS and CDR2 is YFSETQ. The CDR3 length is 15 residues. The V end was cut by 2 bases, the J end by 8 bases, with 16 bases between. This CDR3 reads CASSFFGPAGEKLFF. The CDR3 nucleotides read TGCGCCAGCAGCTTTTTTGGGCCCGCTGGGGAAAAACTGTTTTTT.

V and J are TRBV5-4 and TRBJ2-2; 7 nucleotides match TRBD1. V lost 0 bases, J lost 1 base, and 3 bases stayed unmatched. Germline V lookup: CDR1 SGHNT, CDR2 YYREEE (reference sequence). The CDR3 consists of 16 residues. The CDR3 protein is CASSLEGQMNTGELFF. The CDR3 coding sequence is TGTGCCAGCAGCTTGGAGGGACAGATGAACACCGGGGAGCTGTTTTTT.

J is TRBJ2-7 and V is TRBV28, with D possibly matching TRBD2 (6 bases). Germline-derived CDR1 and CDR2 are MDHEN and SYDVKM. The V and J ends lost 8 bases and 3 bases respectively, with 23 bases between them. There are 16 residues in the CDR3. The CDR3 reads CASCVGGTSSFYEQYF. The CDR3 DNA sequence: TGTGCCAGCTGTGTCGGGGGTACCAGTTCTTTCTACGAGCAGTACTTC.

CDR3 amino acids: CASEDRGYGYTF. The CDR3 bases are TGTGCCAGCGAGGACAGGGGCTATGGCTACACCTTC. This chain links TRBV6-1 with TRBJ1-2; TRBD1 matches 9 bases. In germline, CDR1 is MNHNS, CDR2 SASEGT. J gave up 4 bases and V 8 bases, and 2 bases lay outside the gene matches. The length of the CDR3 is 12 residues.

The V gene is TRBV29-1, the J gene TRBJ2-1; 8 positions match TRBD2. V lost 7 bases and J lost 5; bases outside the gene matches: 7. Germline-derived CDR1 and CDR2 are SQVTM and ANQGSEA. CDR3 length equals 13 residues. CDR3 sequence (DNA): TGCAGCGCCGGGACTAGTAACGACAATGAGCAGTTCTTC. It codes for CSAGTSNDNEQFF.

A single count supports this clone. The chain links TRBV27 to TRBJ1-6; 9 nucleotides agree with TRBD1. V was clipped by 6 bases and J by 9 bases; unmatched bases: 21. This CDR3 comprises 19 residues. CDR1 MNHEY and CDR2 SMNVEV come from the germline V gene (reference sequence). Here the CDR3 DNA reads TGTGCCAGCAGCCTAGGAGGGCCGGGACAGGGATTGCGGAGTTCACCCCTCCACTTT. It yields the protein CASSLGGPGQGLRSSPLHF.

This chain joins TRBV28 and TRBJ2-7, with 12 bases identical to TRBD2. This CDR3 comprises 16 residues. After removal of 3 bases from V and 4 bases from J, the junction contained 7 bases not matched to a gene. Germline values: CDR1 MDHEN, CDR2 SYDVKM. The CDR3 spells CASSFRLAGATYEQYF. For the CDR3, the DNA is TGTGCCAGCAGTTTTCGACTAGCGGGAGCCACATACGAGCAGTACTTC.

This chain connects TRBV6-5 to TRBJ2-5; the match to TRBD2 covers 7 bases. J gave up 1 base and V 6 bases, and 5 bases lay outside the gene matches. The germline V gene encodes CDR1 MNHEY and CDR2 SVGAGI. The length of the CDR3 is 14 residues. DNA for the CDR3: TGTGCCAGCAGCCCCGGGAGGCCCCAAGAGACCCAGTACTTC. It encodes CASSPGRPQETQYF.

The chain employs TRBV7-2 and TRBJ1-4, with a tentative D call TRBD1 (5 bases). The length of the CDR3 is 17 residues. Trimming pared 1 base from V and 3 bases from J, leaving 15 bases between. Germline loops: CDR1 SGHTA, CDR2 FQGNSA. CDR3: CASSLEGGAGANEKLFF. CDR3 sequence (DNA): TGTGCCAGCAGCTTAGAGGGAGGGGCGGGAGCTAATGAAAAACTGTTTTTT.

The DNA of the CDR3 is TGTGCCAGCAGTAGTAGGACAGGGGTAAACACCGGGGAGCTGTTTTTT. Its translation: CASSSRTGVNTGELFF. The rearrangement joins TRBV7-9 to TRBJ2-2, with 9 bases that match TRBD1. In germline, CDR1 is SEHNR, CDR2 FQNEAQ (reference sequence). CDR3 size: 16 residues. The ends lost 6 bases at V and 2 bases at J; junction bases unmatched: 7. The full variable domain, rest sourced from reference TRBV7-9 and TRBJ2-2, is DTGVSQNPRHKITKRGQNVTFRCDPISEHNRLYWYRQTLGQGPEFLTYFQNEAQLEKSRLLSDRFSAERPKGSFSTLEIQRTEQGDSAMYLCASSSRTGVNTGELFFGEGSRLTVL.

The chain joins TRBV15 to TRBJ2-1; tentatively, D is TRBD1 (5 bases). The CDR3 is made up of 14 amino acids. The germline V gene encodes CDR1 LNHNV and CDR2 YYDKDF (reference sequence). V was clipped by 1 base and J by 4 bases, with 8 bases between them. The CDR3 DNA is TGTGCCACCAGCAGAGGGGGCCTATACAATGAGCAGTTCTTC. Amino acid sequence: CATSRGGLYNEQFF.

The chain combines TRBV30 with TRBJ2-7; a weak D match, TRBD2 (5 bases). With 2 bases removed from V and 4 bases from J, the gap between germline ends came to 18 bases. Germline CDR1 GTSNPN, CDR2 SVGIG (reference sequence). This CDR3 spans 15 amino acids. In DNA form, the CDR3 reads TGTGCCTGGAGTCTGGCCGGGATGAAGTTATACGAGCAGTACTTC. Protein: CAWSLAGMKLYEQYF.